The 13 T cell receptor beta chains in this list originate from one sample, sequenced in a study of human versus mouse CDR3 diversity and MHC coevolution. Profiled with immunoSEQ multiplex PCR; TCRdb holds only in-frame clones, not every one. The sample contains around 74,000 clones, under 95% of which appear only once. Sequences were obtained from naive CD4+ T cells from blood. Documented subset: CD45RO-negative CD62L-positive naive CD4 T cells. The receptors were sampled from a person between 25 and 70 years old in good health.

As DNA, the CDR3 is TGTGCCAGCAGGGGACAGGGGCCTAACTATGGCTACACCTTC. Protein sequence: CASRGQGPNYGYTF. The chain is built from TRBV6-6 and TRBJ1-2; TRBD1 matches 10 bases. CDR1 is MNHNY and CDR2 is SVGAGI in the germline V gene (reference sequence). The CDR3 sequence is 14 residues long. V was clipped by 6 bases and J by 0 bases; unmatched bases: 1.

This rearrangement joins TRBV29-1 to TRBJ1-1; 9 bases align to TRBD1. Germline V gene sequence: CDR1 SQVTM, CDR2 ANQGSEA. V dropped 6 bases and J dropped 0; count of bases not matched to a gene: 5. The CDR3 length is 14 residues. CDR3 DNA sequence: TGCAGCGTCGACAGGGGGTTAGTGAACACTGAAGCTTTCTTT. Its protein is CSVDRGLVNTEAFF.

The chain couples TRBV30 to TRBJ2-7, with TRBD1 as a possible D gene (5 bases). V lost 0 bases to trimming and J lost 0 bases, with 12 bases between them. CDR1 and CDR2 from the germline V gene are GTSNPN and SVGIG (reference sequence). This CDR3 is 15 amino acids long. The CDR3 region has the DNA TGTGCCTGGAGTGTACAATCAGGGCTCTCCTACGAGCAGTACTTC. Translation gives CAWSVQSGLSYEQYF.

The chain recombines TRBV6-5 with TRBJ1-2; a weak D match, TRBD1 (5 bases). Germline V lookup: CDR1 MNHEY, CDR2 SVGAGI. The CDR3 contains 13 residues. The V and J ends lost 6 bases and 6 bases respectively, with 14 bases between them. In DNA, the CDR3 is TGTGCCAGCAGCTACCGGGGGAGGAATGGCTACACCTTC. Translation: CASSYRGRNGYTF.

The genes are TRBV5-1 and TRBJ1-3; 8 bases are shared with TRBD1. Germline CDR1 is SGHRS and CDR2 is YFSETQ. J gave up 2 bases and V 4 bases, and 8 bases lay outside the gene matches. There are 16 residues in the CDR3. The CDR3 DNA follows: TGCGCCAGCAGCACCGGACAGGGACCCGCTGGAAACACCATATATTTT. This encodes CASSTGQGPAGNTIYF.

This chain joins TRBV9 and TRBJ2-3; D is uncertain. The CDR3 is 16 residues long. The germline V gene encodes CDR1 SGDLS and CDR2 YYNGEE. V lost 0 bases and J lost 2, with 13 bases in between. CDR3 in DNA: TGTGCCAGCAGCGTAGCTTCAGGAATTTTCACAGATACGCAGTATTTT. Translated, it gives CASSVASGIFTDTQYF.

Note on this clone: The same CDR3 is also encoded by other DNA sequences in this sample. The genes are TRBV7-9 and TRBJ1-1; 8 bases are shared with TRBD1. The length of the CDR3 is 14 residues. CDR1 is SEHNR and CDR2 is FQNEAQ in the germline V gene (reference sequence). The ends lost 3 bases at V and 1 base at J; junction bases unmatched: 1. The CDR3 sequence is CASSLGTGNTEAFF. The CDR3 DNA is TGTGCCAGCAGCTTGGGGACAGGGAACACTGAAGCTTTCTTT.

The chain recombines TRBV23-1 with TRBJ2-7; TRBD1 matches at 10 bases. TRBV23-1 is designated an ORF whose function remains uncertain. The trim removed 5 bases at V and 3 bases at J, leaving 7 bases unmatched. The CDR3 covers 15 residues. CDR3 in DNA: TGCGCCAGCAGTTTGGGGGACAGGGGTTTCTACGAGCAGTACTTC. Translation gives CASSLGDRGFYEQYF.

The genes are TRBV2 and TRBJ1-4, with TRBD1 as a possible D gene (5 bases). CDR3 length equals 15 residues. The V gene lost 1 base and the J gene lost 7 bases, with 13 bases spanning the gap. The germline CDR1 and CDR2 sequences are SNHLY and FYNNEI. CDR3 in DNA: TGTGCCAGCAGTGAAGTAAGGGGAGGATTTGAAAAACTGTTTTTT. Protein: CASSEVRGGFEKLFF.

The chain links TRBV2 to TRBJ2-4; D gene unclear. Germline V CDR1 and CDR2: SNHLY, FYNNEI. This CDR3 spans 14 amino acids. Deletions cut 2 bases from V and 5 bases from J, with 10 bases between. The CDR3 loop reads CASSELRTENIQYF. The CDR3, as DNA: TGTGCCAGCAGTGAATTAAGAACGGAAAACATTCAGTACTTC.

V is TRBV5-1 and J is TRBJ1-5; TRBD1 is a possible D gene (6 bases). V lost 2 bases, J lost 4 bases, and 7 bases lay in between. The CDR3 consists of 13 residues. Per the germline V gene, CDR1 is SGHRS and CDR2 is YFSETQ. CDR3 residues: CASSLGQNQPQHF. The CDR3, as DNA: TGCGCCAGCAGCTTAGGACAGAATCAGCCCCAGCATTTT.

Comment on this clone: The sample has other DNA sequences that encode this CDR3 too. The genes are TRBV7-6 and TRBJ1-5; TRBD1 aligns across 9 bases. With 3 bases clipped from V and 4 bases from J, the junction kept 4 bases outside the gene matches. Germline V CDR1 and CDR2: SGHVS, FNYEAQ. CDR3 length equals 15 residues. CDR3: CASSLGTGINQPQHF. The CDR3, as DNA: TGTGCCAGCAGCTTGGGGACAGGGATTAATCAGCCCCAGCATTTT.

This clone was detected once. V gene TRBV28 combines with J gene TRBJ1-1; D remains unclear. This CDR3 contains 15 residues. The V and J ends lost 8 bases and 4 bases respectively, with 20 bases between them. Germline V gene data show CDR1 as MDHEN and CDR2 as SYDVKM. The CDR3 spells CASRRTPSGGTEAFF. The CDR3 DNA follows: TGTGCCAGCCGTAGAACTCCCTCGGGAGGCACTGAAGCTTTCTTT. Combining the CDR3 with reference TRBV28 and TRBJ1-1 gives the whole variable domain DVKVTQSSRYLVKRTGEKVFLECVQDMDHENMFWYRQDPGLGLRLIYFSYDVKMKEKGDIPEGYSVSREKKERFSLILESASTNQTSMYLCASRRTPSGGTEAFFGQGTRLTVV.